The 16 T cell receptor beta chains below come from one sample, sequenced in a study of beta chain features in type 1 diabetes. Reverse transcribing all isolated RNA meant expressed TCRB transcripts were sequenced. Assay: immunoSEQ multiplex PCR; the TCRdb copy retains only in-frame clones and omits some. The sample holds hundreds of thousands of clones, 11% seen once. Sample: naive CD4+ T cells from blood. The receptor set was obtained from a woman between 25 and 40 years old in good health.

The rearrangement uses TRBV29-1 and TRBJ2-1; 9 bases align to TRBD2. CDR1 and CDR2 (germline): SQVTM, ANQGSEA. This CDR3 region has 13 residues. The chain's CDR3 is CSSGRGRDNEQFF. In DNA form, the CDR3 reads TGCAGTTCGGGACGCGGGAGGGATAATGAGCAGTTCTTC.

The gene calls are TRBV19 and TRBJ2-1; TRBD2 is a possible D gene (6 bases). The germline gives CDR1 LNHDA, CDR2 SQIVND (reference sequence). The CDR3 length is 18 residues. Trimming took 3 bases from V and 1 from J, leaving 19 bases between them. Written as DNA, the CDR3 is TGTGCCAGTAGTATGACGGCCTTTGTCGGGGGATCCTACAATGAGCAGTTCTTC. Translation gives CASSMTAFVGGSYNEQFF.

The V gene is TRBV4-2, the J gene TRBJ1-2; 11 bases match TRBD1. V trimming: 4 bases; J trimming: 7 bases; junction bases outside the gene matches: 5. The CDR3 has 14 amino acids. Germline loops: CDR1 LGHNA, CDR2 YNFKEQ. The CDR3 nucleotides read TGTGCCAGCAGCCCGGGACAGGGGGTCCGTGGCTACACCTTC. Amino acid sequence: CASSPGQGVRGYTF.

This clone appeared a few times. CDR3 sequence: CSVESLPGAEAFF. Here the CDR3 DNA reads TGCAGCGTTGAGTCTTTACCCGGGGCTGAAGCTTTCTTT. The chain links TRBV29-1 to TRBJ1-1; D is unclear. The CDR3 is 13 residues long. CDR1 SQVTM and CDR2 ANQGSEA come from the germline V gene. The ends were cut back, 3 bases at V and 6 bases at J, with 14 bases in the middle.

V gene TRBV27 combines with J gene TRBJ2-1; 7 nucleotides agree with TRBD1. CDR3 length equals 13 residues. Trimming removed 4 bases from V and 9 bases from J; junction bases left unmatched: 6. In germline, CDR1 is MNHEY, CDR2 SMNVEV (reference sequence). The DNA of the CDR3 is TGTGCCAGCAGTTCCAACAGGGGAAGTGAGCAGTTCTTC. It specifies CASSSNRGSEQFF.

This clone came up a few times. The chain has TRBV30 and TRBJ2-3; TRBD1 matches at 8 bases. CDR1 is GTSNPN and CDR2 is SVGIG in the germline V gene (reference sequence). The CDR3 is 16 amino acids. V was pared by 2 bases and J by 3 bases, with 10 bases of the junction left unmatched. This CDR3 is CAWSTGTGLFTDTQYF. The CDR3 bases are TGTGCCTGGAGTACCGGGACAGGTTTGTTTACAGATACGCAGTATTTT.

As for this clone: The junction shows a germline mismatch at one end, possibly a read error. This chain links TRBV7-7 with TRBJ2-5, with D possibly matching TRBD1 (5 bases). The CDR3 has 15 amino acids. Germline CDR1 SSHAT, CDR2 FNYEAQ (reference sequence). The CDR3 nucleotides are TGTGCTAGCAGCTTATCAGGGCCCCTCGGAGAGACCCAGTACTTC. This gives the protein CASSLSGPLGETQYF.

This clone was recorded a few times. The chain combines TRBV30 with TRBJ2-5; D perhaps matches TRBD1 (5 bases). Germline values: CDR1 GTSNPN, CDR2 SVGIG (reference sequence). The CDR3 length is 15 residues. The V and J ends lost 0 bases and 1 base respectively, with 12 bases between them. CDR3 nucleotides: TGTGCCTGGAGTGTGGGGCAGGTAATCCAAGAGACCCAGTACTTC. Translating gives CAWSVGQVIQETQYF.

The chain links TRBV28 to TRBJ1-2; D gene unclear. The germline V and J ends were trimmed by 6 bases and 4 bases, with 15 bases remaining between them. The CDR3 sequence is 14 residues long. Per germline, CDR1 MDHEN and CDR2 SYDVKM. The CDR3 sequence is CASSPRGEVYGYTF. The CDR3 nucleotides are TGTGCCAGCAGCCCGCGAGGAGAAGTCTATGGCTACACCTTC.

The V call is TRBV28, the J call TRBJ2-7; TRBD2 agrees at 7 bases. Germline V gives CDR1 MDHEN, CDR2 SYDVKM. This CDR3 is built from 15 residues. V was pared by 4 bases and J by 2 bases, with 8 bases of the junction left unmatched. CDR3 DNA: TGTGCCAGCAGTTCCCCGGTGGCGGGAGCCTACGAGCAGTACTTC. This translates into CASSSPVAGAYEQYF.

V usage is TRBV30 and J usage is TRBJ1-1, with D possibly being TRBD1 (6 bases). CDR3 length equals 13 residues. From germline, CDR1 is GTSNPN and CDR2 SVGIG (reference sequence). V lost 8 bases to trimming and J lost 1 base, with 14 bases between them. CDR3 sequence reads: CAQEGRGNTEAFF. The CDR3 DNA reads as TGTGCCCAAGAAGGCAGGGGGAACACTGAAGCTTTCTTT.

This clone has only a few counts. This chain uses TRBV9 with TRBJ2-3, with D possibly matching TRBD2 (6 bases). Germline-derived CDR1 and CDR2 are SGDLS and YYNGEE. Between the trimmed V and J ends, which lost 2 bases and 0 bases, there was a span of 10 bases. CDR3 length: 15 amino acids. As DNA, the CDR3 is TGTGCCAGCAGCGTTTCTACTAGCAGCACAGATACGCAGTATTTT. Protein sequence: CASSVSTSSTDTQYF.

The CDR3 coding sequence is TGTGCCTGGAGTGGAAGCCTTACAGGGGGCGGTGAGCAGTTCTTC. This codes for CAWSGSLTGGGEQFF. The chain carries TRBV30 and TRBJ2-1; 9 bases line up with TRBD1. The CDR3 totals 15 residues. In germline, CDR1 is GTSNPN, CDR2 SVGIG (reference sequence). J was trimmed by 9 bases and V by 1 base; bases with no gene match: 10.

This sequence joins TRBV7-3 and TRBJ2-1; 7 bases fit TRBD1. This CDR3 spans 13 amino acids. Germline loops: CDR1 SGHTA, CDR2 FQGTGA. V shed 0 bases, J shed 15 bases, and the junction held 8 bases outside the gene matches. In DNA, the CDR3 is TGTGCCAGCAGCTTAACCTGGACAGGTAGGCCGTTCTTC. This gives the protein CASSLTWTGRPFF.

Worth noting for this clone: Other DNA sequences from this sample encode an identical CDR3 as well. V is TRBV18 and J is TRBJ2-5, with D perhaps TRBD2 (5 bases). CDR1 is KGHSH and CDR2 is LQKENI in the germline V gene. The V end lost 4 bases, the J end lost 3 bases, and 9 bases lay between the germline ends. The CDR3 spans 13 residues. The CDR3 region is CASSLGLKETQYF. CDR3 nucleotide sequence: TGTGCCAGCTCACTAGGACTGAAAGAGACCCAGTACTTC.

This clone was picked up a small number of times. V is TRBV28 and J is TRBJ1-1; no clear D gene. CDR1 is MDHEN, CDR2 SYDVKM, per germline. There are 12 residues in the CDR3. V was clipped by 4 bases and J by 5 bases, with 8 bases between them. CDR3 nucleotide sequence: TGTGCCAGCAGTTCAACACAGACTGAAGCTTTCTTT. This encodes CASSSTQTEAFF.